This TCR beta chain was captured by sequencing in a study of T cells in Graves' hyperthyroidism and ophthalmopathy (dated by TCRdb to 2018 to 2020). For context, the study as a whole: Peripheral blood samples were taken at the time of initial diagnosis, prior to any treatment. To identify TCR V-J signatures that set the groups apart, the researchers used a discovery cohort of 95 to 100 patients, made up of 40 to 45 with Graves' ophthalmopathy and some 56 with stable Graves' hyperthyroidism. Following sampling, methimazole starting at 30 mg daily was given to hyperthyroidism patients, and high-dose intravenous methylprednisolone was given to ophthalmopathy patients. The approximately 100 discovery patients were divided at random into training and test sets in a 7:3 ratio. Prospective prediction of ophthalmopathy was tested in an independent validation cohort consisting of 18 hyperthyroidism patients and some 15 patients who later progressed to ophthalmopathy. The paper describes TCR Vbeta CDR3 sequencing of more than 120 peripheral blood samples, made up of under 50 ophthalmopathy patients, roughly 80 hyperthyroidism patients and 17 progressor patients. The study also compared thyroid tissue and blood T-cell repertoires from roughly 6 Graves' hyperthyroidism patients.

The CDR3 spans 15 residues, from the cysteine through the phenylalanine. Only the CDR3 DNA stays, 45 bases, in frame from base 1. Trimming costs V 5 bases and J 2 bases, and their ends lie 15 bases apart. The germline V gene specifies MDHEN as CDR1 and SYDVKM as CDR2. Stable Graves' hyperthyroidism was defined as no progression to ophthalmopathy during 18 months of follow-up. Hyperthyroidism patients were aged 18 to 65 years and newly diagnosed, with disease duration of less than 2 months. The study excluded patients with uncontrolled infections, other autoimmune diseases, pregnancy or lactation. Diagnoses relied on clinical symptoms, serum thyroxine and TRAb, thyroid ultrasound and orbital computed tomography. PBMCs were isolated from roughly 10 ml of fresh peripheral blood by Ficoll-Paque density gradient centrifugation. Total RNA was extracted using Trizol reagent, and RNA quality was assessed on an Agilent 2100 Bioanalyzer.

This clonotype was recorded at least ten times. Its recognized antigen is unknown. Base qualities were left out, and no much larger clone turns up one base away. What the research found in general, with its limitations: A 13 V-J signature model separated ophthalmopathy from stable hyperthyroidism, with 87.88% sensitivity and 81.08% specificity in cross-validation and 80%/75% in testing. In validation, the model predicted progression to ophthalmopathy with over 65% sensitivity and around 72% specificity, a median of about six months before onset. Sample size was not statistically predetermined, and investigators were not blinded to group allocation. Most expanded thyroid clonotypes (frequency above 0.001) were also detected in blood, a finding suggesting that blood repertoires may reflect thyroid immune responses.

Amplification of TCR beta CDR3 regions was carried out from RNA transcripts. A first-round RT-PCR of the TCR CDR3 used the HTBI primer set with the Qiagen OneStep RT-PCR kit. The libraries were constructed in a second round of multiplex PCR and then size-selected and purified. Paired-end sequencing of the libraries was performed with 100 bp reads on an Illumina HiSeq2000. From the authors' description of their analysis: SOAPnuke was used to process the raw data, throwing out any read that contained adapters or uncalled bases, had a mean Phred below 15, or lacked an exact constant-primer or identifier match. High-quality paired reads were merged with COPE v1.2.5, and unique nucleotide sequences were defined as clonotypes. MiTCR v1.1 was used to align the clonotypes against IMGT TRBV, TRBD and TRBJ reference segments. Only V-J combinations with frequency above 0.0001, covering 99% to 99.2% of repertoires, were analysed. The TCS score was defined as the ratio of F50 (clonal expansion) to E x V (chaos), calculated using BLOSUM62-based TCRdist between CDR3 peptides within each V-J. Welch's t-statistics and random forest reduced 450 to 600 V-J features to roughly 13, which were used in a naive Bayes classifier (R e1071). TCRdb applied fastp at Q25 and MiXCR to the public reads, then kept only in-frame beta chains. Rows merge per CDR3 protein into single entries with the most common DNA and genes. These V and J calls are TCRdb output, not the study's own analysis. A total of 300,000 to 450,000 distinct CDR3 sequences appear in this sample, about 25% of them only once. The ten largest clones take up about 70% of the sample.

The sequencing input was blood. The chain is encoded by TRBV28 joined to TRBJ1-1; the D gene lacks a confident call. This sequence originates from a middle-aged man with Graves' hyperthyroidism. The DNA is TGTGCCAGCAGTCTCCCCAGGTCGGTCAACACTGAAGCTTTCTTT. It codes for CASSLPRSVNTEAFF.